In this sample, the clone carrying this T cell receptor beta chain turned up a few times. Its target is not known. These data are taken from a study of CD8 T cells in ankylosing spondylitis. V was trimmed by 4 bases and J by 13 bases, leaving 14 bases between them. Germline lookup yields CDR1 MNHEY and CDR2 SMNVEV (reference sequence). The CDR3 extends over 12 amino acids. 5'-RACE, quantitative and with molecular barcodes, yielded the TCR beta libraries. TCRdb called the 5' RACE reads again in MiXCR, with one record for every CDR3 protein. Of 180,000 or so distinct CDR3 sequences in the sample, 9.5% to 13% were seen once. Study findings and constraints: Within matched ankylosing spondylitis synovial fluid, disease-linked clones were reportedly significantly enriched. Earlier authors reported some of these motif variants in reactive arthritis synovial fluid and blood. With a CD8+ phenotype, disease-linked clones were relatively rare in peripheral blood.

V is TRBV27 and J is TRBJ2-1, with a tentative D call TRBD2 (6 bases). Sequenced: blood, either unsorted or a sorted T cell fraction (not recorded which). This clonotype was obtained from a male donor with ankylosing spondylitis or in good health (not recorded which). The CDR3 bases are TGTGCCAGCAGTTCCGGACCCGGGACTCAGTTCTTC. It codes for CASSSGPGTQFF.